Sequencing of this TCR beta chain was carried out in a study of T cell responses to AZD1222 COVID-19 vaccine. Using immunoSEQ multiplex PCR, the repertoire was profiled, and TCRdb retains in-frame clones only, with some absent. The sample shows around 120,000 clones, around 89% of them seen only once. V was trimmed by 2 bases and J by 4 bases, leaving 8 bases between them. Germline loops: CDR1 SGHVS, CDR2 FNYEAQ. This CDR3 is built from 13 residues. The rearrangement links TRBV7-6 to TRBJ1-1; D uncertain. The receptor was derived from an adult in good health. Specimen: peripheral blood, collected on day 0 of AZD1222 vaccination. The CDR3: CASSLRTATEAFF. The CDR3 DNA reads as TGTGCCAGCAGCTTAAGAACAGCCACTGAAGCTTTCTTT. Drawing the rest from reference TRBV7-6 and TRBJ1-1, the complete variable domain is GAGVSQSPRYKVTKRGQDVALRCDPISGHVSLYWYRQALGQGPEFLTYFNYEAQQDKSGLPNDRFSAERPEGSISTLTIQRTEQRDSAMYRCASSLRTATEAFFGQGTRLTVV.